The TCR beta chain described here comes from a study of shared clonotypes between healthy human individuals. General study results and limits: Naive subsets usually exceeded memory subsets in estimated richness.

This clone was observed a few times. Antigen unknown. CDR1 is MNHNS, CDR2 SASEGT, per germline. CDR3 length: 15 residues. V dropped 4 bases and J dropped 5 bases, with 12 bases sitting between them. Here immunoSEQ multiplex PCR was the method, and the copy in TCRdb shows in-frame clones only, minus some. The sample includes approximately 100,000 clones, over 65% seen only once; the top ten take about 23%. The sequence was collected from a woman in her twenties or thirties in good health. This chain uses TRBV6-1 with TRBJ1-6, with D uncertain. The sequencing sample was made of memory CD8+ T cells sorted from blood. Subset denoted: CD45RO+ cells pooled with CCR7-negative TemRA cells. CDR3 nucleotides: TGTGCCAGCAGTGGGCGGTCCTCGGATAATTCACCCCTCCACTTT. This encodes CASSGRSSDNSPLHF.